This T cell receptor beta chain came from a study of CD4 and CD8 cells across lung adenocarcinoma regions. The patients had localized lung adenocarcinoma, a non-small cell subtype. Germline CDR1 MRHNA, CDR2 SNTAGT. V dropped 8 bases and J dropped 1 base, with 20 bases sitting between them. The CDR3 consists of 16 residues. TCRdb passed the PCR reads through MiXCR, listing each CDR3 protein once. The sample has about 16,000 distinct CDR3 sequences, roughly half seen once. This sequence originates from a female donor with lung adenocarcinoma. The CD4 and CD8 labels of this study may be unreliable. The sequenced sample was CD8+ T cells from the center of a lung tumor. This chain joins TRBV6-4 and TRBJ1-1; D uncertain. This chain's CDR3 is CASETMFNGGNTEAFF. The CDR3 DNA reads as TGTGCCAGCGAAACTATGTTTAACGGAGGGAACACTGAAGCTTTCTTT.